These T cell receptor beta chains were read from a single sample in a study of cytomegalovirus exposure and HLA in healthy donors. Using immunoSEQ multiplex PCR, the repertoire was profiled, and TCRdb retains in-frame clones only, with some absent. The repertoire holds some 35,000 clones, with about 53% as singletons. Sequenced: PBMCs. These receptors all come from a woman aged 40 to 55 in good health and CMV-seropositive. Both conserved end residues are part of each CDR3. Each record gives: J gene, D gene, clone size, V gene, CDR3 DNA, CDR3 protein. A D gene is named only where the DNA matches it firmly. Rows may omit the clone size; those that give it use once, few, many or a size class.

TRBJ2-5 TRBD1 - TRBV28 TGTGCCAGCAGTATGACAGGGATGGTAGAGACCCAGTACTTC CASSMTGMVETQYF
TRBJ2-7 TRBD1 few TRBV29-1 TGCAGCGTTGGCTCCTCCGGGACAGTAAACTACGAGCAGTACTTC CSVGSSGTVNYEQYF
TRBJ2-3 TRBD2 - TRBV13 TGTGCCAGCAGCTTACTCCTAGCGGGGAAAGATACGCAGTATTTT CASSLLLAGKDTQYF
TRBJ1-2 - few TRBV6-6 TGTGCCAGCAGTACATCCGGGACATTCTATGGCTACACCTTC CASSTSGTFYGYTF
TRBJ1-5 - - TRBV29-1 TGCAGCGTTGAAGAACAGAGCAATCAGCCCCAGCATTTT CSVEEQSNQPQHF
TRBJ2-3 - few TRBV29-1 TGCAGCGTTCAACGACAGTCCAGCACAGATACGCAGTATTTT CSVQRQSSTDTQYF
TRBJ1-2 TRBD1 - TRBV27 TGTGCCAGCAGGACAGGGGAGGGAAACTATGGCTACACCTTC CASRTGEGNYGYTF
TRBJ2-4 - - TRBV7-2 TGTGCCAGCAGCTTAGGATTAGTGGCCAAAAACATTCAGTACTTC CASSLGLVAKNIQYF
TRBJ1-6 - few TRBV5-1 TGCGCCAGCAGCTTGGGGGGCGAGTATAATTCACCCCTCCACTTT CASSLGGEYNSPLHF
TRBJ1-2 - - TRBV4-1 TGCGCCAGCAGCCAAACCCCAGGGAGGCGGCACTATGGCTACACCTTC CASSQTPGRRHYGYTF
TRBJ1-2 - - TRBV19 TGTGCCAGTAGTATCTGGTCGGGGGGTGATGGCTACACCTTC CASSIWSGGDGYTF
TRBJ2-3 - - TRBV5-1 TGCGCCAGCACAGCAGGAGGTGGTGGTACAGATACGCAGTATTTT CASTAGGGGTDTQYF
TRBJ2-1 TRBD2 - TRBV5-4 TGTGCCAGCAGCTTGTTGGGCGGGGGAGGCGATGAGCAGTTCTTC CASSLLGGGGDEQFF
TRBJ1-3 - few TRBV30 TGTGCCTGGAGTTCCAGGGGTTTTGGAAACACCATATATTTT CAWSSRGFGNTIYF
TRBJ2-5 TRBD1 - TRBV4-1 TGCGCCAGCAGCCGAGGGACAGATCAAGAGACCCAGTACTTC CASSRGTDQETQYF
TRBJ2-3 - - TRBV7-2 TGTGCCAGCAGTTTACTTGTGGATACGCAGTATTTT CASSLLVDTQYF
TRBJ1-4 - - TRBV19 TGTGCCAGTAGTATCTGGAGGGAGTCTAATGAAAAACTGTTTTTT CASSIWRESNEKLFF
TRBJ1-1 - - TRBV21-1 TGTGCCAGCAGCAAAGGCAGAATTGAGCGTAACACTGAAGCTTTCTTT CASSKGRIERNTEAFF
TRBJ2-7 - once TRBV5-1 TGCGCCAGCAGCTTGGGGGCAGGGGGGAGCTCCTACGAGCAGTACTTC CASSLGAGGSSYEQYF
TRBJ1-2 TRBD1 - TRBV7-3 TGTGCCAGCAACCCAAAGACAGGGGAAGGAGTCGGCTACACCTTC CASNPKTGEGVGYTF
TRBJ1-2 - - TRBV6-1 TGTGCCAGCAGTGATGAGGGCAGTCCAGGTTATCGCTACACCTTC CASSDEGSPGYRYTF
TRBJ2-2 - - TRBV2 TGTGCCAGCAGTGCCGGGATAAGGGACACCGGGGAGCTGTTTTTT CASSAGIRDTGELFF
TRBJ1-3 - - TRBV9 TGTGCCAGCAGCGTAGATGGCAGGGTCTCTGGAAACACCATATATTTT CASSVDGRVSGNTIYF
TRBJ2-1 - - TRBV9 TGTGCCAGCAGCGTAGTCGCTACGGGCAATGAGCAGTTCTTC CASSVVATGNEQFF
TRBJ2-7 TRBD1 - TRBV6-5 TGTGCCAGCAGGCAGGGGGCATCCTACGAGCAGTACTTC CASRQGASYEQYF
TRBJ1-3 - - TRBV6-4 TGTGCCAGCAGTGACGGGTCGGGGAGCCACACCATATATTTT CASSDGSGSHTIYF
TRBJ2-5 TRBD2 - TRBV30 TGTGCCTGGAGTGTACGGCTAGCGGGGGCCCGAGAGACCCAGTACTTC CAWSVRLAGARETQYF
TRBJ2-3 - - TRBV29-1 TGCAGCGTTGGGTCGGGGGAGATCACAGATACGCAGTATTTT CSVGSGEITDTQYF
TRBJ2-3 - - TRBV2 TGTGCCAGCCGGAGGCGGCTTCTTAAAACAGATACGCAGTATTTT CASRRRLLKTDTQYF
TRBJ1-2 - - TRBV7-9 TGTGCCAGCAGCTTAGAAGGCGGATACTATGGCTACACCTTC CASSLEGGYYGYTF
TRBJ1-4 - few TRBV4-2 TGTGCCAGCAGCCCTTTAATCGGACAGCCCAATGAAAAACTGTTTTTT CASSPLIGQPNEKLFF
TRBJ2-2 - few TRBV11-2 TGTGCCAGCAGCTTTGGACAGAACACCGGGGAGCTGTTTTTT CASSFGQNTGELFF
TRBJ2-7 TRBD2 - TRBV19 TGTGCCAGTAGTGGCCGACTAGCGGGTGCCACCTACGAGCAGTACTTC CASSGRLAGATYEQYF
TRBJ2-2 - - TRBV10-3 TGTGCCATCAGCCTTGACAGGCCGTCGCTTACGAACACCGGGGAGCTGTTTTTT CAISLDRPSLTNTGELFF
TRBJ1-5 TRBD1 - TRBV30 TGTGCCTGGAGTACCAAGGGGGCTAGTCAGCCCCAGCATTTT CAWSTKGASQPQHF
TRBJ2-7 - - TRBV7-3 TGTGCCAGCAGCTTTTCCTTACTCTACGAGCAGTACTTC CASSFSLLYEQYF
TRBJ2-7 - - TRBV15 TGTGCCACCAGCAGAGATACACAGGTCCCAGGCGAGCAGTACTTC CATSRDTQVPGEQYF
TRBJ2-1 - - TRBV14 TGTGCCAGCAGCCAAGCGGGGGGCCAGCCCTACAATGAGCAGTTCTTC CASSQAGGQPYNEQFF
TRBJ2-1 TRBD2 few TRBV19 TGTGCCAGTAGTATAGGATGGGGACTAGCGGGGGGTTCCTACAATGAGCAGTTCTTC CASSIGWGLAGGSYNEQFF
TRBJ2-7 TRBD1 few TRBV6-1 TGTGCCAGCAGTCTGACAGGGTTAAACTACGAGCAGTACTTC CASSLTGLNYEQYF
TRBJ2-7 TRBD1 once TRBV18 TGTGCCAGCTCACCGGGACAGGGGCGCTCCTACGAGCAGTACTTC CASSPGQGRSYEQYF